The sequence of this T cell receptor (beta chain) was determined in a study of shared clonotypes between healthy human individuals (dated by TCRdb to the early 2020s). The study in broad terms: Three men and two women, aged 18 to 49 years, made up the cohort. For each donor, CD4 naive and CD4 memory were each given three plates, CD8 naive was given two plates, and CD8 memory was given one plate. The study deeply sequenced blood TCR repertoires of several healthy adults to estimate repertoire size and the extent of clonotype sharing between individuals. To increase sequencing depth and limit assay-specific biases, TCR repertoire library preparation and sequencing were carried out by different laboratories using diverse techniques. Between about 0.85 and 8.9 billion PBMCs per donor were obtained by leukapheresis.

What the research found in general, with its limitations: Naive subsets generally had larger estimated clonotype richness than memory subsets did. Compared with non-shared clonotypes, clonotypes shared by all four sorted-subset donors had higher generation probabilities. Because the study included a small number of donors, the genetic and exposure-history diversity represented was limited. Rarefaction of sorted-subset datasets indicated incomplete sequencing despite the large sequencing depth. Sampling was limited to blood, and TCR repertoires in tissue likely differ from TCR repertoires in blood. Sharing across several donors was observed for about 5% of naive CD4, less than 4% of naive CD8, 2.3% of memory CD4, and around 0.4% of memory CD8 clonotypes. Based on pairwise subsampling, the degree of clonotype sharing among donors was expected to be affected by sequencing depth.

Healthy HIV-negative adults with no recently reported acute infections or vaccinations were included as donors. Only Caucasian adults living in Nashville, Tennessee, USA were represented among the donors. CD4+ T cells were enriched by magnetic negative selection, after which naive cells were positively selected on CD45RA and the negative fraction was taken as the memory subset. Blood was collected by leukapheresis, and PBMCs were isolated by Ficoll-Histopaque density gradient centrifugation and then cryopreserved in liquid nitrogen vapor phase. Analytical flow cytometry was used to check the purity and quantity of every magnetically sorted T cell population. From each sorted fraction, genomic DNA was isolated and quantified by UV absorbance on a Nanodrop 2000c. Notes on this clone: The antigen it binds to is not known. Base qualities were left out, and no much larger clone turns up one base away.

TCR CDR3 regions were amplified from genomic DNA by multiplex PCR using the deep immunoSEQ assay. Extracted genomic DNA from each cell subset was distributed evenly across all wells of several immunoSEQ 96-well plates, and each plate was treated as a replicate. For sorted subsets, 150 to 250 ng genomic DNA, equal to 30,000 or so T cell genomes, was loaded into each replicate PCR. Purified libraries were quantified with a Qubit 3.0 fluorometer, sized on a Bioanalyzer 2100, and re-quantified with the KAPA Library Quantification kit. A separate single-read 150-cycle Illumina NextSeq 550 flow cell was used to sequence each immunoSEQ 96-well plate. Per the original workflow: Because the immunoSEQ output held only junctional sequences and lacked quality scores, the filtering could not match the filtering applied to full-length reads. To assign V/J genes and CDR3, sequences were annotated against IMGT germline references using PyIR, a Python wrapper for IgBLAST v1.9. Reads were filtered out if the reads had weak V/J assignments (E-value above 1e-6), no CDR3, stop codons, out-of-frame junctions, or ambiguous translated residues. V3J clonotypes were defined as sequences sharing the same inferred V gene, J gene, and CDR3 amino acid sequence. The percentage overlap between two repertoires was calculated by dividing the number of shared unique clonotypes by the size of the smaller repertoire. Richness of each repertoire was evaluated using RTK rarefaction, the Chao1 estimator, and Recon v2.1 estimates of unobserved clonotypes. Generation probabilities were computed with OLGA for all TCRbeta clonotypes obtained by the gDNA method from a handful of donors. Not all clones reach the TCRdb copy of this immuneACCESS table, which keeps in-frame sequences only. Checked studies attribute under half of the gap to unresolved V genes and leave the rest unexplained. V and J calls and clone size are as listed in that table; D and trimming were resolved from the DNA. The sample profile shows 400,000 to 600,000 clones; 90% to 97% of them were found once. The ten largest make up nearly 0.065% of the sample.

V and J are trimmed by 1 base and 0 bases, and the gene matches miss 8 bases of the junction. CDR1 is given as LNHDA and CDR2 as SQIVND, both from the germline V gene (reference sequence). Counted from cysteine to phenylalanine, this CDR3 has 18 amino acids. Only the CDR3 portion is preserved as DNA: 54 bases, with reading frame beginning at the first base. The TCR sequence derives from a woman aged 25-40 years in good health. Sequenced material: naive CD4+ T cells sorted from blood. The cell subset or site label, as the study defines it: CD45RA+ positively selected. The V and J segments used are TRBV19 and TRBJ1-2; TRBD1 agrees with 10 junctional bases. The DNA sequence is as follows: TGTGCCAGTAGTATAGGCCTCGGGACAGGGGAAGCTAACTATGGCTACACCTTC. Its amino acids are CASSIGLGTGEANYGYTF. Reference TRBV19 and TRBJ1-2 proteins supply the regions before and after the CDR3; the full variable domain is: DGGITQSPKYLFRKEGQNVTLSCEQNLNHDAMYWYRQDPGQGLRLIYYSQIVNDFQKGDIAEGYSVSREKKESFPLTVTSAQKNPTAFYLCASSIGLGTGEANYGYTFGSGTRLTVV.